What follows describes a single T cell receptor beta chain. These data are taken from a study of Ad26.COV2.S vaccination and SARS-CoV-2 variants. Across the whole study: Within the COV1001 Ad26.COV2.S trial arm, the donor was enrolled.

V gave up 4 bases and J gave up 5 bases; unmatched junction bases: 5. The CDR3 is 13 residues long. Germline values: CDR1 SGHNT, CDR2 YYREEE (reference sequence). Sequencing was performed with immunoSEQ multiplex PCR; in TCRdb, only in-frame clones are kept and a portion is missing. The sample shows approximately 240,000 clones, 88% of them seen only once. Noted treatment: 19 received Ad26.COV2.S at low or high dose, single or two shots; about five received placebo; per-sample allocation not given. The samples date from day 63 after the first vaccine or placebo injection. The clonotype was recovered from a person between 18 and 65 years old who received the Ad26.COV2.S COVID-19 vaccine or a placebo. V usage is TRBV5-4 and J usage is TRBJ2-7, with 8 nucleotides matching TRBD1. Sample: peripheral blood, taken in a trial of Ad26.COV2.S vaccine versus placebo. The CDR3 nucleotides read TGTGCCAGCAGCGGGACAGGTTTCCACGAGCAGTACTTC. Its protein is CASSGTGFHEQYF. Based on the CDR3 plus reference TRBV5-4 and TRBJ2-7, the full variable domain is ETGVTQSPTHLIKTRGQQVTLRCSSQSGHNTVSWYQQALGQGPQFIFQYYREEENGRGNFPPRFSGLQFPNYSSELNVNALELDDSALYLCASSGTGFHEQYFGPGTRLTVT.